This TCR beta chain was recovered during a study of OX40 agonist ivuxolimab in advanced cancers. Study-level background: The study gave patients intravenous ivuxolimab at 0.01 to 10 mg/kg every 2 weeks. Overall study findings and caveats: Blood T cells, both CD4+ and CD8+, expanded clonally by week 6 at 0.1 to 3.0 mg/kg. Partial responders dosed at 0.1-3.0 mg/kg displayed clonal expansion ranking among the lowest.

Here immunoSEQ multiplex PCR was the method, and the copy in TCRdb shows in-frame clones only, minus some. In the table there are just under 75,000 clones, 90% to 95% of which are singletons. Per germline, CDR1 SGDLS and CDR2 YYNGEE. The length of the CDR3 is 13 residues. V was trimmed by 0 bases and J by 5 bases, leaving 7 bases between them. Blood sampling was done at baseline, cycle 4 day 1, and cycle 7 day 1. Comment on this clone: Its specificity is not known.

Sequenced material: CD4+ or CD8+ T cells sorted from blood, taken in a trial of the OX40 agonist ivuxolimab. The chain links TRBV9 to TRBJ2-3; D not resolved. This TCR was recovered from an adult with an advanced solid tumor such as melanoma, head and neck, liver or kidney cancer. Here the CDR3 reads CASSVGVGDTQYF. DNA for the CDR3: TGTGCCAGCAGCGTAGGTGTAGGAGATACGCAGTATTTT.